The T cell receptor beta chain described here comes from a study of T-cell memory formation after mild COVID-19 (dated by TCRdb to about 2021). Concerning the study at large: Most TCR sequence clusters were specific to one of the two donors. In two donors, T-cell clones that expanded and contracted after mild COVID-19 were followed by sequencing TCRalpha and TCRbeta repertoires longitudinally. Two young, previously healthy adult volunteers, one female and one male, were included in the cohort.

This clonotype was seen a few times. Its antigen remains unidentified. Base qualities were left out, and no much larger clone turns up one base away. Instrument on record: Illumina NovaSeq 6000. TCRalpha and TCRbeta cDNA libraries were built by 5'RACE with constant-segment primers, adding sample barcodes and unique molecular identifiers. RNA was extracted from every sample with Trizol reagent. Libraries were amplified in two PCR steps, with a second sample barcode and Illumina TruSeq adapters added in the second step. Sequencing of libraries was performed on an Illumina NovaSeq with 2 x 150 bp paired-end reads. Per the original workflow: With migec v1.2.7, reads were demultiplexed and then collapsed into UMI-guided consensus sequences. With mixcr v2.1.11, UMI consensuses were aligned to TRA and TRB V and J templates and assembled into clonotypes. A clonotype was counted as expanded or contracted only if both edgeR and NoisET called the change significant, with noise models trained on biological replicates. For edgeR calls, the cutoffs were a false discovery rate-adjusted p below 0.01 and a log2 fold-change threshold of 1. As an exploratory analysis of dynamics, max-normalized trajectories of the 1000 most abundant clonotypes were examined by PCA with hierarchical clustering. Each responding clone was given a CD4 or CD8 phenotype based on the CD4+ and CD8+ repertoires, which had been sequenced separately. TCRdb redid the processing of the public reads, applying fastp at Q25 and MiXCR, and retained in-frame beta chains. Every distinct CDR3 protein forms one entry, paired with its most common genes and DNA. The V and J calls shown here were made by TCRdb, not taken from the authors' results. For this sample the table gives about 140,000 distinct CDR3 sequences, of which about 14% were detected only once. The ten largest account for over 12% of the sample.

Broader findings and caveats from the paper: The detection of some responding clones in pre-infection memory suggests that pre-existing cross-reactive memory T cells joined the SARS-CoV-2 response. SARS-CoV-2 specificity of the second-wave clones peaking on day 37 was not confirmed. Contracting CD4+ clones turned up mainly in the CM and EM memory subsets, whereas EMRA was where CD8+ clones were enriched. Only a couple of mild cases were covered in the study, and larger cohorts including severe cases with pre-infection samples were considered necessary. Clones that contracted from day 15 to 85 showed balanced CD4/CD8 phenotypes, whereas a second wave of clones that expanded from day 15 to 37 leaned towards CD4+.

Ficoll-Paque density gradient centrifugation was the method used to isolate PBMCs. The origin of this receptor is an adult woman who had mild COVID-19 (a few samples of this study predate the infection). The sample titles of this study are shuffled in the database, so cell type and time point are left out; the donor was told from shared clones. Source material: PBMCs or a T cell subset sorted from them (not recorded which).

The DNA reads TGCAGTGCTGTAAGCGGGACGGGATACGAGCAGTACTTC. Its protein product is CSAVSGTGYEQYF. The V and J genes are TRBV20-1 and TRBJ2-7; 7 central nucleotides agree with TRBD2. V is pruned by 5 bases and J by 4 bases, leaving 8 bases of the junction without a gene match. From the cysteine up to the phenylalanine, the CDR3 has a length of 13 residues. The CDR3 DNA has 39 bases and is translated from base 1. The germline V gene (reference sequence) provides CDR1 DFQATT and CDR2 SNEGSKA.